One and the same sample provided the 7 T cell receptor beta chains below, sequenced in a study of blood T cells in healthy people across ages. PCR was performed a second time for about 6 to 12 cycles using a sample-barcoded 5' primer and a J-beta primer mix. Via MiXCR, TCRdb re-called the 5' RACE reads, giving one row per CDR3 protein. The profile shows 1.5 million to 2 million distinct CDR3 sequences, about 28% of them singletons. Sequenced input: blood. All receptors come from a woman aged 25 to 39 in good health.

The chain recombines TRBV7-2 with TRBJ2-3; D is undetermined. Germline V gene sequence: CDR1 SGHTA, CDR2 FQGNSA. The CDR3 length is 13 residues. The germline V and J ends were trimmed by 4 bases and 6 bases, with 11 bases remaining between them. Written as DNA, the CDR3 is TGTGCCAGCAGCTCCCGTGCCCGGGATACGCAGTATTTT. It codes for CASSSRARDTQYF.

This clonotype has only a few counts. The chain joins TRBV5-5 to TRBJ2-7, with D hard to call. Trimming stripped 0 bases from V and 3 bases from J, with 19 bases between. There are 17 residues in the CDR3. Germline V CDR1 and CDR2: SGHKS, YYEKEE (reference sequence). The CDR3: CASSLAVAPAPNYEQYF. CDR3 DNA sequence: TGTGCCAGCAGCTTGGCCGTGGCCCCCGCCCCCAACTACGAGCAGTACTTC.

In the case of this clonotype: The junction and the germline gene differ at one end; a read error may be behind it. The CDR3 sequence is CASWADPPRRAGLNTGELFF. The CDR3 DNA follows: TGTGCCAGCTGGGCAGATCCGCCCAGGAGAGCGGGATTGAACACCGGGGAGCTATTTTTT. The V gene is TRBV6-2 or TRBV6-3, the J gene TRBJ2-2; 7 bases fit TRBD2. Germline CDR1 and CDR2: MNHEY and SVGEGT. The CDR3 extends over 20 amino acids.

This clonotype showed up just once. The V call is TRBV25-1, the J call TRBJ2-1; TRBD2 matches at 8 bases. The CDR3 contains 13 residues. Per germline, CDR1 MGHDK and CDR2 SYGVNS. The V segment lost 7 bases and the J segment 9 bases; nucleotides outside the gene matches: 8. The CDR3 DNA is TGTGCCAGCAATGAGGGACTAGTGAGTGAGCAGTTCTTC. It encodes CASNEGLVSEQFF.

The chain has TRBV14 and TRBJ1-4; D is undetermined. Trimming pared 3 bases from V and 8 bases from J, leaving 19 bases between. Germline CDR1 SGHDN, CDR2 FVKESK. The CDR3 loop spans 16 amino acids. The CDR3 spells CASSQPDTEFSEKLFF. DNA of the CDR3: TGTGCCAGCAGCCAGCCAGACACCGAGTTCTCGGAAAAACTGTTTTTT.

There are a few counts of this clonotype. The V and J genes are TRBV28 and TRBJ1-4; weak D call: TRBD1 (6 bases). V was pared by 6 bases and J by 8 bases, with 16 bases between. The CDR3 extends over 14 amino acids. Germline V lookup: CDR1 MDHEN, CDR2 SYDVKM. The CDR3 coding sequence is TGTGCCAGCAGAAAATGGCAGGGGTTCGAAAAACTGTTTTTT. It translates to CASRKWQGFEKLFF.

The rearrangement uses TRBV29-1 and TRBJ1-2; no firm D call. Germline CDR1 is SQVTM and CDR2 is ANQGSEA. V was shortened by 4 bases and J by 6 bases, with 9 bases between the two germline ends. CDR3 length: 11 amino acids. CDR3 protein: CSVVSHDGYTF. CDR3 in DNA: TGCAGCGTTGTGTCTCATGATGGCTACACCTTC.